A selection of T cell receptor beta chains follows, all from one sample in a study of blood T cell repertoires in COVID-19. Data came from immunoSEQ multiplex PCR; TCRdb stores just in-frame clones and leaves some out. The sample has about 84,000 clones, around 80% seen once. Sequenced sample: peripheral blood. These receptors all come from a woman aged 80 or over with acute or convalescent COVID-19. CDR3s include the opening cysteine and the closing phenylalanine or tryptophan. The order of the fields is D gene, J gene, V gene, clone size, CDR3 protein, CDR3 DNA. A D gene is named only where the DNA matches it firmly. Size is omitted from some rows. Given values are once, few, many or a class for expanded clones.

>.|TRBJ2-1|TRBV28|.
CASSPAAETSYNEQFF
TGTGCCAGCAGCCCCGCGGCGGAGACCTCCTACAATGAGCAGTTCTTC
>.|TRBJ2-7|TRBV7-8|once
CASSFHRSSYEQYF
TGTGCCAGCAGCTTCCACAGGAGCTCCTACGAGCAGTACTTC
>TRBD1|TRBJ1-2|TRBV2|.
CASSEVTGGYGYTF
TGTGCCAGCAGTGAAGTGACAGGGGGCTATGGCTACACCTTC
>TRBD1|TRBJ1-5|TRBV6-6|once
CASSSQGLYSNQPQHF
TGTGCCAGCAGTTCACAGGGGTTATATAGCAATCAGCCCCAGCATTTT
>TRBD1|TRBJ1-2|TRBV5-1|.
CASSLSGGAGGYTF
TGCGCCAGCAGCTTGTCAGGGGGCGCAGGAGGCTACACCTTC
>.|TRBJ1-2|TRBV6-2/TRBV6-3|medium-sized
CASSYSFASGYTF
TGTGCCAGCAGTTACTCGTTTGCGTCTGGCTACACCTTC
>.|TRBJ2-1|TRBV7-3|.
CASSLGGSGSYNEQFF
TGTGCCAGCAGCTTAGGCGGATCGGGCTCCTACAATGAGCAGTTCTTC
>TRBD1|TRBJ2-5|TRBV5-4|.
CASSRRQGQETQYF
TGTGCCAGCAGCCGCCGACAGGGACAAGAGACCCAGTACTTC
>TRBD1|TRBJ2-3|TRBV6-2/TRBV6-3|.
CASSYPVPGQGSTDTQYF
TGTGCCAGCAGTTACCCGGTCCCGGGACAGGGTTCAACAGATACGCAGTATTTT
>TRBD2|TRBJ2-5|TRBV5-1|once
CASSLGTSGRYQETQYF
TGCGCCAGCAGCTTGGGGACTAGCGGGAGGTACCAAGAGACCCAGTACTTC
>TRBD2|TRBJ2-3|TRBV7-2|.
CASSFSGDSTDTQYF
TGTGCCAGCAGCTTTAGCGGGGATAGCACAGATACGCAGTATTTT
>TRBD1|TRBJ2-5|TRBV2|.
CASGTGAGETQYF
TGTGCCAGCGGGACAGGGGCCGGAGAGACCCAGTACTTC
>TRBD2|TRBJ2-3|TRBV5-8|.
CASSLRTSVGDTQYF
TGTGCCAGCAGCCTACGGACTAGCGTGGGAGATACGCAGTATTTT
>TRBD2|TRBJ2-6|TRBV7-6|.
CASSLRAWASGPGGANVLTF
TGTGCCAGCAGCTTAAGGGCTTGGGCTAGCGGGCCGGGCGGGGCCAACGTCCTGACTTTC
>.|TRBJ2-5|TRBV5-1|.
CASSFLYGGKETQYF
TGCGCCAGCAGCTTTCTGTACGGGGGAAAAGAGACCCAGTACTTC
>.|TRBJ1-5|TRBV5-8|.
CASSLGQGFGQPQHF
TGTGCCAGCAGCTTGGGGCAGGGGTTTGGTCAGCCCCAGCATTTT
>TRBD1|TRBJ1-5|TRBV7-8|.
CASSSGQVNQPQHF
TGTGCCAGCAGCTCAGGACAGGTCAATCAGCCCCAGCATTTT
>.|TRBJ2-1|TRBV29-1|.
CSVVREDNEQFF
TGCAGCGTTGTGCGGGAAGACAATGAGCAGTTCTTC
>TRBD1|TRBJ1-5|TRBV24-1|.
CATSDRDRGASQPQHF
TGTGCCACCAGTGACCGGGACAGGGGAGCCTCACAGCCCCAGCATTTT
>TRBD2|TRBJ2-7|TRBV6-1|.
CASSEASGIYEQYF
TGTGCCAGCAGTGAGGCGAGCGGGATTTACGAGCAGTACTTC
>TRBD1|TRBJ1-2|TRBV5-1|.
CASSSIGQGNGYTF
TGCGCCAGCAGCTCGATTGGACAGGGGAATGGCTACACCTTC
>.|TRBJ1-1|TRBV19|.
CASSIYRNTEAFF
TGTGCCAGTAGTATCTACAGGAACACTGAAGCTTTCTTT
>TRBD1|TRBJ2-7|TRBV29-1|.
CRTVVGQGSDEQYF
TGCCGCACTGTGGTGGGACAGGGTTCCGACGAGCAGTACTTC
>TRBD2|TRBJ2-1|TRBV4-2|.
CASSQGAGGPRSEQFF
TGTGCCAGCAGCCAAGGGGCGGGAGGGCCCCGGAGTGAGCAGTTCTTC